This T cell receptor beta chain was identified in a study of early T cells in non-severe SARS-CoV-2 infection. Whole-study context: With bulk RNA from unsorted whole blood as input, sequencing yielded unpaired chains.

This clonotype appeared many times. Its antigen remains unknown. V gave up 0 bases and J gave up 8 bases; unmatched junction bases: 8. Germline lookup yields CDR1 SGHAT and CDR2 FQNNGV. The CDR3 is 16 residues long. Study-wide findings and caveats: Matches to VDJdb favored anti-spike CD8 responses and missed private and CD4 specificities.

The TCR library protocol was used to attach unique molecular identifiers. These identifiers were attached to individual cDNA molecules. TCRdb re-analysed the 5' RACE reads in MiXCR, keeping a single row per CDR3 protein. The table lists over 80,000 distinct CDR3 sequences, about an eighth of them singletons, with roughly 4.5% in the top ten. The chain combines TRBV11-2 with TRBJ2-1, with 9 bases lining up with TRBD2. Specimen: whole blood, collected at baseline. The clonotype originates from an adult who was a healthcare worker with PCR-confirmed SARS-CoV-2 infection or an uninfected control (not recorded which). CDR3 protein: CASSLDLGLALDEQFF. The CDR3 bases are TGTGCCAGCAGCTTAGACCTAGGACTAGCGCTGGATGAGCAGTTCTTC.